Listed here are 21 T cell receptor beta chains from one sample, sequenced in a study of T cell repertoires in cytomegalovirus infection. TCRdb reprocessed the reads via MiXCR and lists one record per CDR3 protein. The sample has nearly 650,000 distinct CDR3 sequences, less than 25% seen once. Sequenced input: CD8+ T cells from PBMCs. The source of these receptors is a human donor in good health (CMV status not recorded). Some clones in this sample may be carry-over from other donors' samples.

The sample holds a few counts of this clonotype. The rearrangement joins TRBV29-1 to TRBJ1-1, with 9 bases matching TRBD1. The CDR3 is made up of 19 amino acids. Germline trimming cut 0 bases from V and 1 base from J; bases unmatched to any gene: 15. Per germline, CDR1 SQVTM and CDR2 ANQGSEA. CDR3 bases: TGCAGCGTTGAAGATATACCCATCGGACAGGGGAGAGCGAACACTGAAGCTTTCTTT. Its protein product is CSVEDIPIGQGRANTEAFF.

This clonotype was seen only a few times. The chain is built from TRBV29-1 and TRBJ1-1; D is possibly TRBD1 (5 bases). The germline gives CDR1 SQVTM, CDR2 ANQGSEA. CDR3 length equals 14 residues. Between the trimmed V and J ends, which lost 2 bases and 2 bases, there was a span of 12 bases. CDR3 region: CSVERIGDNTEAFF. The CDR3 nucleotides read TGCAGCGTTGAACGTATAGGGGATAACACTGAAGCTTTCTTT.

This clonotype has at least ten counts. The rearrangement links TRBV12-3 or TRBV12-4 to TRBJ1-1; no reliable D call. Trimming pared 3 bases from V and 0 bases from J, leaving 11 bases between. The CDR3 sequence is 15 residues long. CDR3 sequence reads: CASSFRPNMNTEAFF. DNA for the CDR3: TGTGCCAGCAGTTTTAGGCCCAACATGAACACTGAAGCTTTCTTT.

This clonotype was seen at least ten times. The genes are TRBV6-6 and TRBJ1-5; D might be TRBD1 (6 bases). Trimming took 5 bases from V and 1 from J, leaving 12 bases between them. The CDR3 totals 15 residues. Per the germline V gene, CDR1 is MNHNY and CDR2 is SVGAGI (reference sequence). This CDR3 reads CASSPTDRSNQPQHF. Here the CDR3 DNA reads TGTGCCAGCAGTCCCACGGACAGAAGCAATCAGCCCCAGCATTTT.

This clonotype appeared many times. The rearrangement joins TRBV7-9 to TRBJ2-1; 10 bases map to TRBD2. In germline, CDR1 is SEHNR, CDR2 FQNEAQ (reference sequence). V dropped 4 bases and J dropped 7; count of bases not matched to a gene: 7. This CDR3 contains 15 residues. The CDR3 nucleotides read TGTGCCAGCAGCTCGGGGCAAGCGGGGGGGAATGAGCAGTTCTTC. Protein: CASSSGQAGGNEQFF. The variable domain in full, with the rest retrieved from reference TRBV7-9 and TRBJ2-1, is DTGVSQNPRHKITKRGQNVTFRCDPISEHNRLYWYRQTLGQGPEFLTYFQNEAQLEKSRLLSDRFSAERPKGSFSTLEIQRTEQGDSAMYLCASSSGQAGGNEQFFGPGTRLTVL.

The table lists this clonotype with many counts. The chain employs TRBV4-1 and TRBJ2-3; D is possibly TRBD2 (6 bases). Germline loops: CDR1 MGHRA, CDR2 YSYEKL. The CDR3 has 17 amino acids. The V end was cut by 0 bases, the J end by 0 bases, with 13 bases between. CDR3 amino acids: CASSQDGVAASTDTQYF. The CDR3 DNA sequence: TGCGCCAGCAGCCAAGATGGAGTAGCGGCTAGCACAGATACGCAGTATTTT.

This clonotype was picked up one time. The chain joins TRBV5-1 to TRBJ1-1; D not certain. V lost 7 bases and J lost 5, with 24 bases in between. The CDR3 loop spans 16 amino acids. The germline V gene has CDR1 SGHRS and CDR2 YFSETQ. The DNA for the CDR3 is TGCGCCAGCTCGTTTAGACCTAGACAAAGGGAAACTGAAGCTTTCTTT. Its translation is CASSFRPRQRETEAFF. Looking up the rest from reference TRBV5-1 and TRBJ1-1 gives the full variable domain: KAGVTQTPRYLIKTRGQQVTLSCSPISGHRSVSWYQQTPGQGLQFLFEYFSETQRNKGNFPGRFSGRQFSNSRSEMNVSTLELGDSALYLCASSFRPRQRETEAFFGQGTRLTVV.

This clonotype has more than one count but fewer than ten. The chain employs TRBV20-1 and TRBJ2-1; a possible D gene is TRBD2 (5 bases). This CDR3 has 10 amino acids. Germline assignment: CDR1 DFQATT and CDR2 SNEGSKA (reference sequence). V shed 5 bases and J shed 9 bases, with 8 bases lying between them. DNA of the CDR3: TGCAGTGCTGTGAGCGGTGAGCAGTTCTTC. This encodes CSAVSGEQFF.

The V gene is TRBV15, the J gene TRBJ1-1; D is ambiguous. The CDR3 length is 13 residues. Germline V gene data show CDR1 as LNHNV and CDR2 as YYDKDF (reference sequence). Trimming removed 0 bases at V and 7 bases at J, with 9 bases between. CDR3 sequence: CATSRDRSGEAFF. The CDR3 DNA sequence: TGTGCCACCAGCAGAGATCGGTCAGGTGAAGCTTTCTTT.

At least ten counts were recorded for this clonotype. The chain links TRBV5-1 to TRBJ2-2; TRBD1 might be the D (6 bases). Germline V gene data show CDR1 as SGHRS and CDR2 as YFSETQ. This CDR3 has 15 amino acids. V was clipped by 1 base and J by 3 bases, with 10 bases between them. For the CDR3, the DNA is TGCGCCAGCAGCTTGTTACAGGGTGACACCGGGGAGCTGTTTTTT. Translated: CASSLLQGDTGELFF.

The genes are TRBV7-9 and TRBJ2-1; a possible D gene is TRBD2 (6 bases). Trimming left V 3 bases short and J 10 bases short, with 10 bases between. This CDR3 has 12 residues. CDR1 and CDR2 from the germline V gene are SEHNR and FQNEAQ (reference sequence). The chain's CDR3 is CASSFASGEQFF. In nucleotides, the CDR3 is TGTGCCAGCAGCTTCGCGAGCGGGGAGCAGTTCTTC.

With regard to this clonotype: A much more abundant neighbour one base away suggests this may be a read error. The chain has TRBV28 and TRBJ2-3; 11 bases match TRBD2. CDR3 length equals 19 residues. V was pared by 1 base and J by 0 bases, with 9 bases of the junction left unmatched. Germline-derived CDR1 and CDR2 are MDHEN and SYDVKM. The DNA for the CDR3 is TGTGCCAGCAGTTTATATTCTAGCGGGGGGCCCGGGAGCACAGATACGCAGTATTTT. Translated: CASSLYSSGGPGSTDTQYF.

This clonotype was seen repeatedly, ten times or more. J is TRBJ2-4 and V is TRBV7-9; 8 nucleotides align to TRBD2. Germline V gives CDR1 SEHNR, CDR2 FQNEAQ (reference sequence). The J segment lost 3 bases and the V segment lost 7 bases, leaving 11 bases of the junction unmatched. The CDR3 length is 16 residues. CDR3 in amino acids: CASTPLGGVDKNIQYF. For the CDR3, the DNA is TGTGCCAGCACCCCCCTCGGGGGGGTAGACAAAAACATTCAGTACTTC.

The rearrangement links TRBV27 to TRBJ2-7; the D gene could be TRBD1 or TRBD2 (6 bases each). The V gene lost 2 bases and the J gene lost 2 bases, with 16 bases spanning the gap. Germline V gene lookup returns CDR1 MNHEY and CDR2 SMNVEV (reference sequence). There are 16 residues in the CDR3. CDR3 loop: CASSLQQGGGTYEQYF. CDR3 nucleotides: TGTGCCAGCAGTTTACAGCAAGGAGGGGGGACCTACGAGCAGTACTTC.

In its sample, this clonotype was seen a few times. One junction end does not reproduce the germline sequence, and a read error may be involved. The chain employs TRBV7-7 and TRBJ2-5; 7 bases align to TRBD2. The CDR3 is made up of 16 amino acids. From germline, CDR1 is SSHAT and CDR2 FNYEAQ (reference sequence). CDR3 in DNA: TGTGCTAGCAGCTTAGGGCGGCGGGGGAGGCAAGAGACCCAGTACTTC. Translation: CASSLGRRGRQETQYF.

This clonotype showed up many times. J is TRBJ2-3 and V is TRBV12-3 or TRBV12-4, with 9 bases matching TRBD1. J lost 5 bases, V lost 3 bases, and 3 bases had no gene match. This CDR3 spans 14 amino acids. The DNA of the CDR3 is TGTGCCAGCAGTTTCCTGGACAGGGGAGATACGCAGTATTTT. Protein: CASSFLDRGDTQYF.

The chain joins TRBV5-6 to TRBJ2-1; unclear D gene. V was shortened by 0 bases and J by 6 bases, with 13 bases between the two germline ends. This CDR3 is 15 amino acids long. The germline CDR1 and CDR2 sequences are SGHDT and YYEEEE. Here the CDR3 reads CASSLAKKVGNEQFF. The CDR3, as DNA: TGTGCCAGCAGCTTGGCCAAGAAGGTAGGCAATGAGCAGTTCTTC.

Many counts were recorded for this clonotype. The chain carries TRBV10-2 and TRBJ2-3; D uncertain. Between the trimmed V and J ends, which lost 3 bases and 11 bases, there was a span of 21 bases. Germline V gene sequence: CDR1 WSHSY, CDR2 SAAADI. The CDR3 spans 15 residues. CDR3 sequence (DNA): TGCGCCAGCAGTGATCCCCCCCCAAATACCTGGGGGCAGTATTTT. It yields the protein CASSDPPPNTWGQYF.

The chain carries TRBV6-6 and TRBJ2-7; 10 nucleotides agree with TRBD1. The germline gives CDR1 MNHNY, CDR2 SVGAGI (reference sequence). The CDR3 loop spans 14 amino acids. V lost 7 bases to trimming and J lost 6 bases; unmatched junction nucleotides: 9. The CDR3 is CASIKDRGGTEQYV. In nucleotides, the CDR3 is TGTGCCAGCATTAAGGACAGGGGGGGGACCGAGCAGTACGTC.

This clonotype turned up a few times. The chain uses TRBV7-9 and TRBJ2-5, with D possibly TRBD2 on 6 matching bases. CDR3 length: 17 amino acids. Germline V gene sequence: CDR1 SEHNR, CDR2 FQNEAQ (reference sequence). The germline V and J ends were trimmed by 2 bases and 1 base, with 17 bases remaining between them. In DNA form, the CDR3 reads TGTGCCAGCAGCTTAATCGGACGGGGGATAAGCCAAGAGACCCAGTACTTC. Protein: CASSLIGRGISQETQYF. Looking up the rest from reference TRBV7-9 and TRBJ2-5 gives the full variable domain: DTGVSQNPRHKITKRGQNVTFRCDPISEHNRLYWYRQTLGQGPEFLTYFQNEAQLEKSRLLSDRFSAERPKGSFSTLEIQRTEQGDSAMYLCASSLIGRGISQETQYFGPGTRLLVL.

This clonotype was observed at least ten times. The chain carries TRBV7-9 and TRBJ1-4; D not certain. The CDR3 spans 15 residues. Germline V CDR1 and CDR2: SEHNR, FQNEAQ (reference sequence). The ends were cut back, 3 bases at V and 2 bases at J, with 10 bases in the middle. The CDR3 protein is CASSFDDSTNEKLFF. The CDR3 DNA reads TGTGCCAGCAGCTTTGACGACTCGACTAATGAAAAACTGTTTTTT.